The 25 T cell receptor beta chains reported below all come from one sample, sequenced in a study of blood T cell repertoires in COVID-19. Data came from immunoSEQ multiplex PCR; TCRdb stores just in-frame clones and leaves some out. The data contain about 56,000 clones, roughly 87% of them seen just once; the ten biggest clones take up approximately 45%. Sequenced: peripheral blood. These receptors originate from an older woman with COVID-19, enrolled during active disease.

The chain is built from TRBV20-1 and TRBJ2-4; TRBD1 aligns across 9 bases. The germline CDR1 and CDR2 sequences are DFQATT and SNEGSKA (reference sequence). This CDR3 spans 16 amino acids. Trimming cost V 5 bases and J 2 bases; bases outside gene matches: 10. The CDR3 here is CSAGGTGQGTKNIQYF. In DNA form, the CDR3 reads TGCAGTGCTGGTGGGACCGGACAGGGGACCAAAAACATTCAGTACTTC.

This chain links TRBV29-1 with TRBJ2-1; TRBD2 matches 12 bases. The germline V gene has CDR1 SQVTM and CDR2 ANQGSEA. V lost 8 bases to trimming and J lost 6 bases; unmatched junction nucleotides: 5. The CDR3 has 13 residues. The CDR3, as DNA: TGCAGCACGGGACTAGCGGGCAGCAATGAGCAGTTCTTC. This sequence encodes CSTGLAGSNEQFF.

This sequence joins TRBV5-1 and TRBJ2-7; 7 bases align to TRBD2. The junction had 0 bases not matched to a gene; V was cut back by 4 bases and J by 5 bases. The CDR3 runs 11 residues. Germline loops: CDR1 SGHRS, CDR2 YFSETQ. The CDR3, as DNA: TGCGCCAGCAGCGGGGGGGACGAGCAGTACTTC. Residues: CASSGGDEQYF.

The chain uses TRBV4-1 and TRBJ2-7, with 9 bases that match TRBD1. This CDR3 spans 16 amino acids. CDR1 MGHRA and CDR2 YSYEKL come from the germline V gene. The V segment lost 2 bases and the J segment 4 bases; nucleotides outside the gene matches: 9. CDR3 region: CASSQIAGTGSYEQYF. Written as DNA, the CDR3 is TGCGCCAGCAGCCAAATCGCCGGGACAGGGAGTTACGAGCAGTACTTC.

The chain is built from TRBV11-2 and TRBJ2-7; 7 nucleotides match TRBD1. Per germline, CDR1 SGHAT and CDR2 FQNNGV. The CDR3 covers 14 residues. J gave up 5 bases and V 6 bases, and 10 bases lay outside the gene matches. The CDR3 sequence is CASRPLYRGHEQYF. In DNA form, the CDR3 reads TGTGCCAGCAGGCCTCTGTACAGGGGCCACGAGCAGTACTTC.

As regards this clone: Other DNA sequences in the same sample also yield this CDR3. V usage is TRBV11-2 and J usage is TRBJ1-6; D gene ambiguous. The CDR3 has 14 amino acids. V lost 1 base and J 10 bases, leaving 11 bases between the germline ends. CDR1 and CDR2 (germline): SGHAT, FQNNGV. CDR3 protein: CASSLGAGGSPLHF. The CDR3 coding sequence is TGTGCCAGCAGCTTAGGGGCAGGAGGATCACCCCTCCACTTT. Together with reference TRBV11-2 and TRBJ1-6, the CDR3 gives the full variable domain: EAGVAQSPRYKIIEKRQSVAFWCNPISGHATLYWYQQILGQGPKLLIQFQNNGVVDDSQLPKDRFSAERLKGVDSTLKIQPAKLEDSAVYLCASSLGAGGSPLHFGNGTRLTVT.

The rearrangement joins TRBV5-8 to TRBJ2-3, with 12 bases aligning to TRBD2. Germline V lookup: CDR1 SGHTS, CDR2 YDEGEE. This CDR3 is 16 amino acids long. The V and J ends lost 3 bases and 2 bases, in that order; junction bases with no gene match: 4. The CDR3 DNA is TGTGCCAGCAGCTCCCTAGCGGGAGGGTTCACAGATACGCAGTATTTT. Translating it yields CASSSLAGGFTDTQYF.

The table lists this clone with a few counts. The chain is built from TRBV7-9 and TRBJ2-3; D is perhaps TRBD1 (6 bases). Germline V CDR1 and CDR2: SEHNR, FQNEAQ (reference sequence). V was clipped by 5 bases and J by 0 bases, with 15 bases between them. This CDR3 has 16 amino acids. DNA for the CDR3: TGTGCCAGCAGCCCTGCCGGGACATCTAGCACAGATACGCAGTATTTT. Translated: CASSPAGTSSTDTQYF.

This clone was picked up one time. This sequence joins TRBV14 and TRBJ1-1; no clear D. This CDR3 is built from 15 residues. Looked up from germline, CDR1 is SGHDN and CDR2 is FVKESK. V was shortened by 1 base and J by 11 bases, with 20 bases between the two germline ends. Here the CDR3 reads CASSQVAPRVGSAFF. CDR3 in DNA: TGTGCCAGCAGCCAAGTAGCCCCTCGGGTCGGGTCCGCTTTCTTT.

This clone was counted a single time. The gene calls are TRBV30 and TRBJ1-2; 9 bases agree with TRBD1. The CDR3 has 12 residues. V lost 7 bases, J lost 6 bases, and 6 bases stayed unmatched. Germline lookup yields CDR1 GTSNPN and CDR2 SVGIG (reference sequence). CDR3 sequence: CASFWTGDGYTF. DNA of the CDR3: TGTGCCTCATTCTGGACAGGGGATGGCTACACCTTC.

This clone was recorded once. The rearrangement links TRBV5-1 to TRBJ2-6; 7 bases map to TRBD1. The CDR3 loop spans 17 amino acids. Per germline, CDR1 SGHRS and CDR2 YFSETQ. Trimming cost V 0 bases and J 0 bases; bases outside gene matches: 3. The CDR3 spells CASSLVTGFSGANVLTF. Here the CDR3 DNA reads TGCGCCAGCAGCTTGGTGACAGGGTTCTCTGGGGCCAACGTCCTGACTTTC.

The rearrangement links TRBV3-1 (or the pseudogene TRBV3-2) to TRBJ2-7, with D possibly being TRBD1 (5 bases). CDR1 LGHDT and CDR2 YNNKEL come from the germline V gene (reference sequence). The V gene lost 2 bases and the J gene lost 4 bases, with 12 bases spanning the gap. The CDR3 contains 14 residues. CDR3 amino acids: CASSQPGKAYEQYF. The CDR3 bases are TGTGCCAGCAGCCAACCAGGGAAGGCGTACGAGCAGTACTTC.

The chain carries TRBV9 and TRBJ2-7, with D maybe TRBD2 (6 bases). The CDR3 loop spans 12 amino acids. Germline CDR1 is SGDLS and CDR2 is YYNGEE. Between the trimmed V and J ends, which lost 4 bases and 6 bases, there was a span of 11 bases. In DNA, the CDR3 is TGTGCCAGCAGCACGGGACTTTCCGAGCAGTACTTC. It translates to CASSTGLSEQYF. The whole variable domain, filled in from reference TRBV9 and TRBJ2-7, reads DSGVTQTPKHLITATGQRVTLRCSPRSGDLSVYWYQQSLDQGLQFLIQYYNGEERAKGNILERFSAQQFPDLHSELNLSSLELGDSALYFCASSTGLSEQYFGPGTRLTVT.

The genes are TRBV7-6 and TRBJ2-3, with 7 bases fitting TRBD2. The junction had 7 bases not matched to a gene; V was cut back by 2 bases and J by 2 bases. Per the germline V gene, CDR1 is SGHVS and CDR2 is FNYEAQ. The CDR3 is 16 amino acids. As DNA, the CDR3 is TGTGCCAGCAGCTTAAAAGCGGGGCTTTCCACAGATACGCAGTATTTT. This encodes CASSLKAGLSTDTQYF.

A remark on this clone: One end of the junction does not line up with germline, which may come from a read error. The chain is built from TRBV19 and TRBJ1-5; perhaps TRBD1 as D (5 bases). The CDR3 contains 15 residues. CDR1 is LNHDA, CDR2 SQIVND, per germline (reference sequence). CDR3 residues: CASSILGQGKQPQHF. The CDR3 nucleotides are TGTGCCAGTAGTATTCTAGGGCAGGGCAAGCAGCCCCAGCATTTT.

V usage is TRBV5-1 and J usage is TRBJ2-7; no firm D call. This CDR3 is 14 amino acids long. The V end was cut by 2 bases, the J end by 2 bases, with 11 bases between. Germline V lookup: CDR1 SGHRS, CDR2 YFSETQ. CDR3 in amino acids: CASSFEVPAYEQYF. In nucleotides, the CDR3 is TGCGCCAGCAGCTTCGAGGTCCCCGCCTACGAGCAGTACTTC.

This clone was seen a few times. The gene calls are TRBV5-8 and TRBJ1-3; D not resolved. V was pared by 3 bases and J by 0 bases, with 10 bases between. The CDR3 totals 15 residues. Germline CDR1 reads SGHTS; CDR2 reads YDEGEE. As DNA, the CDR3 is TGTGCCAGCAGCTGGCTCGCATTCTCTGGAAACACCATATATTTT. Translated, it gives CASSWLAFSGNTIYF.

This chain links TRBV15 with TRBJ2-6; a weak D match, TRBD1 (6 bases). The CDR3 is made up of 16 amino acids. V shed 3 bases and J shed 0 bases, with 9 bases lying between them. In germline, CDR1 is LNHNV, CDR2 YYDKDF (reference sequence). CDR3 residues: CATSRDSGSGANVLTF. The CDR3 coding sequence is TGTGCCACCAGCAGGGACAGCGGCTCTGGGGCCAACGTCCTGACTTTC. The full variable domain, rest sourced from reference TRBV15 and TRBJ2-6, is DAMVIQNPRYQVTQFGKPVTLSCSQTLNHNVMYWYQQKSSQAPKLLFHYYDKDFNNEADTPDNFQSRRPNTSFCFLDIRSPGLGDTAMYLCATSRDSGSGANVLTFGAGSRLTVL.

The chain links TRBV6-5 to TRBJ1-2; D call uncertain. There are 14 residues in the CDR3. Germline values: CDR1 MNHEY, CDR2 SVGAGI. Trimming left V 7 bases short and J 8 bases short, with 20 bases between. The CDR3, as DNA: TGTGCCAGCATTCTAAATTCGGGGTCCGGCGGCTACACCTTC. Encoded protein: CASILNSGSGGYTF.

J is TRBJ1-1 and V is TRBV6-2 or TRBV6-3; no reliable D call. This CDR3 is built from 14 residues. Germline values: CDR1 MNHEY, CDR2 SVGEGT. The V end lost 4 bases, the J end lost 7 bases, and 16 bases lay between the germline ends. Written as DNA, the CDR3 is TGTGCCAGCAGTTCCTTTTTGGGCGTTGGTGAAGCTTTCTTT. Protein: CASSSFLGVGEAFF.

The V and J genes are TRBV7-9 and TRBJ2-7; D is unresolved. In germline, CDR1 is SEHNR, CDR2 FQNEAQ (reference sequence). The CDR3 is 13 residues long. V lost 4 bases and J 7 bases, leaving 14 bases between the germline ends. CDR3 sequence (DNA): TGTGCCAGCAGCTCCCAGACCGCGCGGGAGCAGTACTTC. It is translated as CASSSQTAREQYF. The full variable domain, rest sourced from reference TRBV7-9 and TRBJ2-7, is DTGVSQNPRHKITKRGQNVTFRCDPISEHNRLYWYRQTLGQGPEFLTYFQNEAQLEKSRLLSDRFSAERPKGSFSTLEIQRTEQGDSAMYLCASSSQTAREQYFGPGTRLTVT.

The chain carries TRBV11-3 and TRBJ2-3; 12 positions match TRBD2. V was pared by 5 bases and J by 0 bases, with 6 bases of the junction left unmatched. The CDR3 covers 17 residues. Germline CDR1 SGHNT, CDR2 YENEEA. The CDR3 region has the DNA TGTGCCAGCAGCCCACTAGCGGGAGGAATGAGCACAGATACGCAGTATTTT. This gives the protein CASSPLAGGMSTDTQYF.

V gene TRBV6-5 combines with J gene TRBJ2-1; 8 bases fit TRBD1. Losses at the gene ends were 6 bases for V and 10 bases for J; bases not matched to a gene: 2. This CDR3 contains 11 residues. Germline loops: CDR1 MNHEY, CDR2 SVGAGI. CDR3 in DNA: TGTGCCAGCAGCCGGGACAGGGAGCAGTTCTTC. Protein: CASSRDREQFF.

This chain connects TRBV6-6 to TRBJ2-3; 7 bases are shared with TRBD2. Per germline, CDR1 MNHNY and CDR2 SVGAGI (reference sequence). The junction had 4 bases not matched to a gene; V was cut back by 10 bases and J by 3 bases. The CDR3 spans 12 residues. DNA of the CDR3: TGTGCCACTAGCGGACGAACAGATACGCAGTATTTT. Translating gives CATSGRTDTQYF.

This clone was seen more than once but under ten times. The chain employs TRBV21-1 and TRBJ1-3; the D call in the table, TRBD1, was not verified against the DNA. TRBV21-1 is a pseudogene segment. This CDR3 comprises 16 residues. Here the CDR3 DNA reads TGTGCCAGCAGCAAAGGCGACGCAGGGGCTGGAAACACCATATATTTT. Amino acids: CASSKGDAGAGNTIYF.